The T cell receptor (beta chain) described here comes from a study of T cells in narcolepsy. About the study: Patients with NT1 or NT2 and healthy control donors were enrolled.

The table came from immunoSEQ multiplex PCR; TCRdb's copy has only in-frame clones and leaves some out. This table holds around 26,000 clones, almost 85% found once. Study outcomes and limitations: Some memory CD4+ repertoires had no autoreactive clone sequences.

Comments on this clone: The antigen remains undetermined.

Germline lookup yields CDR1 SQVTM and CDR2 ANQGSEA. The V gene end was trimmed by 6 bases and the J gene end by 6 bases; junction bases not matched to a gene: 7. CDR3 length equals 13 residues. This clonotype originated in a human donor with narcolepsy. The chain carries TRBV29-1 and TRBJ2-1; 8 nucleotides line up with TRBD1. Sequenced material: CD45RA- memory CD4+ T cells from PBMCs. The CDR3 DNA follows: TGCAGCGTCCGCCCTACAGGGGGCAATGAGCAGTTCTTC. Translated, it gives CSVRPTGGNEQFF.